Listed here is a single TCR beta chain. Its cognate antigen is unknown. These data are taken from a study of CD8 T cells in Susac syndrome. Study-level points and caveats: The study admitted that it had a relatively small number of individuals in its TCR sequencing and HLA analysis.

In blood CD8+ and CD4+ T cells, TCR beta underwent sequencing. The multiple sclerosis control group consisted of treatment-naive patients whose relapsing-remitting disease, which was either stable or active, fulfilled revised McDonald criteria. An amount of RNA that ranged from roughly 0.5 to 1 ug was reverse transcribed with random hexamers. An immunoSEQ multiplex PCR amplified TCR beta CDR3 over 54 Vbeta and 13 Jbeta. TCRdb processed the immunoSEQ multiplex PCR reads anew with MiXCR; each CDR3 protein has one entry. The sample holds roughly 140,000 distinct CDR3 sequences, roughly 94% seen once. There are 15 residues in the CDR3. The germline V and J ends were trimmed by 0 bases and 6 bases, with 11 bases remaining between them. Germline lookup yields CDR1 LGHNA and CDR2 YSLEER.

The source material was CD8+ T cells from PBMCs. This receptor was taken from a human donor with multiple sclerosis. The rearrangement uses TRBV4-3 and TRBJ2-2; D is uncertain. CDR3 in amino acids: CASSQDESWAGELFF. The CDR3 DNA sequence: TGCGCCAGCAGCCAAGATGAGTCCTGGGCCGGGGAGCTGTTTTTT.